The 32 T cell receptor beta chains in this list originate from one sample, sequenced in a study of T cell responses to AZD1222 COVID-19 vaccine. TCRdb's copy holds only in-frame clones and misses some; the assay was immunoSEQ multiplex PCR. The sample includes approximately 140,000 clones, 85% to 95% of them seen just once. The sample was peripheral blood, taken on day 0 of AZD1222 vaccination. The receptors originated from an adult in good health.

CDR3 in amino acids: CASSSGGSVTEQFF. CDR3 sequence (DNA): TGTGCCAGCAGCTCCGGAGGGTCGGTTACTGAGCAGTTCTTC. The rearrangement uses TRBV5-5 and TRBJ2-1, with D possibly TRBD2 on 6 matching bases. The CDR3 extends over 14 amino acids. The germline V gene encodes CDR1 SGHKS and CDR2 YYEKEE (reference sequence). Trimming shortened V by 3 bases and J by 9 bases, and 16 bases separated the two germline ends. Drawing the rest from reference TRBV5-5 and TRBJ2-1, the complete variable domain is DAGVTQSPTHLIKTRGQQVTLRCSPISGHKSVSWYQQVLGQGPQFIFQYYEKEERGRGNFPDRFSARQFPNYSSELNVNALLLGDSALYLCASSSGGSVTEQFFGPGTRLTVL.

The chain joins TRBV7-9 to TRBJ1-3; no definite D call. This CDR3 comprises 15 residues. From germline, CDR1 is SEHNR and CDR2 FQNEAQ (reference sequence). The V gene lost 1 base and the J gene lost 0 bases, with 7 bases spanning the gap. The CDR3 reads CASSLVPSSGNTIYF. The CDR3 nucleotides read TGTGCCAGCAGCTTAGTACCAAGCTCTGGAAACACCATATATTTT.

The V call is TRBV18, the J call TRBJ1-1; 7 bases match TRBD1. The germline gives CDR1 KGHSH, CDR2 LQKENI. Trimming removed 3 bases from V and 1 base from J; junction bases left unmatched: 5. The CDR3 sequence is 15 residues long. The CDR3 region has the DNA TGTGCCAGCTCACCGCAGGGGGGCGGGAACACTGAAGCTTTCTTT. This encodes CASSPQGGGNTEAFF.

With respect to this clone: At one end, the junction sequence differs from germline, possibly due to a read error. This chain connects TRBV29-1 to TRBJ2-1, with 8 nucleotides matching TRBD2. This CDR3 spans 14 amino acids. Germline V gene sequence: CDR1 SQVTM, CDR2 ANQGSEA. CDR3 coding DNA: TGCAGCGTGGAAGCGGGGGCCTCTACATATGAGCAGTTCTTC. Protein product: CSVEAGASTYEQFF.

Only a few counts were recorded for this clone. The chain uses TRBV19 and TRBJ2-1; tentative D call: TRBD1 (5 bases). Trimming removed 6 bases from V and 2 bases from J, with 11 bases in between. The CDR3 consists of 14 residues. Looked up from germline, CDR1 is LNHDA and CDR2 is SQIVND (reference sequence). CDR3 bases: TGTGCCAGTAGCCCCAGGGCCCCCTACAATGAGCAGTTCTTC. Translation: CASSPRAPYNEQFF. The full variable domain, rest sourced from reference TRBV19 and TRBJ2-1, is DGGITQSPKYLFRKEGQNVTLSCEQNLNHDAMYWYRQDPGQGLRLIYYSQIVNDFQKGDIAEGYSVSREKKESFPLTVTSAQKNPTAFYLCASSPRAPYNEQFFGPGTRLTVL.

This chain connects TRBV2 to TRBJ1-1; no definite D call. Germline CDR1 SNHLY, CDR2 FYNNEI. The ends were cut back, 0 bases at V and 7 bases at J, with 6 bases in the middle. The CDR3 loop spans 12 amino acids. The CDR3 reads CASSEAQNEAFF. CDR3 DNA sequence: TGTGCCAGCAGTGAAGCTCAGAATGAAGCTTTCTTT. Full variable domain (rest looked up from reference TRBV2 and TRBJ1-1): EPEVTQTPSHQVTQMGQEVILRCVPISNHLYFYWYRQILGQKVEFLVSFYNNEISEKSEIFDDQFSVERPDGSNFTLKIRSTKLEDSAMYFCASSEAQNEAFFGQGTRLTVV.

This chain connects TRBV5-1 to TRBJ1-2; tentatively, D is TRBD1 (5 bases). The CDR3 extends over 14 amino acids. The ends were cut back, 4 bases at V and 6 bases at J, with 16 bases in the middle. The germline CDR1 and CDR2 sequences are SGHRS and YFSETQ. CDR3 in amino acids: CASSAEGSGHGYTF. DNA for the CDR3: TGCGCCAGCAGCGCGGAAGGGTCAGGGCATGGCTACACCTTC.

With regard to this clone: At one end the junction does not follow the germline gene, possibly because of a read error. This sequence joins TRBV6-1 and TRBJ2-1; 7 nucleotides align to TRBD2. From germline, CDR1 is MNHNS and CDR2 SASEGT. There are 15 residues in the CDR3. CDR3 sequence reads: CASSEAGPTGDEQFF. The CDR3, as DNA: TGTGCCAGCAGCGAAGCGGGGCCCACGGGGGATGAGCAGTTCTTC.

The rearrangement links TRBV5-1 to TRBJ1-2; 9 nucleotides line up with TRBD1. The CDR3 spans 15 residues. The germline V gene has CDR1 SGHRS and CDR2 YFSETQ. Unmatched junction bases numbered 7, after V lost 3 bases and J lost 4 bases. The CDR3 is CASSSTGGFGYGYTF. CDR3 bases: TGCGCCAGCAGCTCGACAGGGGGTTTTGGCTATGGCTACACCTTC.

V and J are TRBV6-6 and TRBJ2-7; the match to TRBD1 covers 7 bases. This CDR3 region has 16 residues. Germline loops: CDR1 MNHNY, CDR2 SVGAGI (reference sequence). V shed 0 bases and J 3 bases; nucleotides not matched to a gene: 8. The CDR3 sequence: CASSYSSTGRFYEQYF. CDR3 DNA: TGTGCCAGCAGTTACTCGTCGACAGGGCGCTTCTACGAGCAGTACTTC.

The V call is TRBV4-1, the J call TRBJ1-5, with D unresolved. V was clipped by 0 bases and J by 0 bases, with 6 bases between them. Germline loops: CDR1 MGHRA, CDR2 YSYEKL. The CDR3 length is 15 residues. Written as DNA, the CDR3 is TGCGCCAGCAGCCAAGACCGCTATAGCAATCAGCCCCAGCATTTT. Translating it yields CASSQDRYSNQPQHF.

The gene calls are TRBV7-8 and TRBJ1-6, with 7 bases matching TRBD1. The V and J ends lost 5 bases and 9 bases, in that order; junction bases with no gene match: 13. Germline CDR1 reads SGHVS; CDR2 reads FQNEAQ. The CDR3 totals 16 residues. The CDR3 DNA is TGTGCCAGCAGCCCTATTATGGGCAGGGGGGGTTCACCCCTCCACTTT. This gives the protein CASSPIMGRGGSPLHF. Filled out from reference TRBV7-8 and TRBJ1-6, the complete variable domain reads GAGVSQSPRYKVAKRGQDVALRCDPISGHVSLFWYQQALGQGPEFLTYFQNEAQLDKSGLPSDRFFAERPEGSVSTLKIQRTQQEDSAVYLCASSPIMGRGGSPLHFGNGTRLTVT.

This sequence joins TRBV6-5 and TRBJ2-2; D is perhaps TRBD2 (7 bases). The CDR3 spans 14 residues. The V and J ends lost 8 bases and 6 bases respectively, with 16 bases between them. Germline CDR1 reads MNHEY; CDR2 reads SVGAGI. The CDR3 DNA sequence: TGTGCCAGCGTTGGGGGGGGCCTCGCCGGGGAGCTGTTTTTT. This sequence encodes CASVGGGLAGELFF.

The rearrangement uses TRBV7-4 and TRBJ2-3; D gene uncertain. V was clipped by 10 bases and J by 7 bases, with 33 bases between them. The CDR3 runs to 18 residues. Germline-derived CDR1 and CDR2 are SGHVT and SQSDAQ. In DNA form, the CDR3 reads TGTGCCACCCTCGATTACAGATTAAGAGGACCAGGCGGAAATACGCAGTATTTT. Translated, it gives CATLDYRLRGPGGNTQYF.

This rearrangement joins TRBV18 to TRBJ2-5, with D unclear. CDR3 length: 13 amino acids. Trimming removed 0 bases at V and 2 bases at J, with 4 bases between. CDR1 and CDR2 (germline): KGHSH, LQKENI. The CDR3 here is CASSPPTQETQYF. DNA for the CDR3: TGTGCCAGCTCACCACCCACTCAAGAGACCCAGTACTTC.

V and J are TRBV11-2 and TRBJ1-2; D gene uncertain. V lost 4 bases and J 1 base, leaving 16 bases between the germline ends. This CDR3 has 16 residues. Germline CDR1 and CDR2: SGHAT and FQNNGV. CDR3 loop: CASSSIFEASNYGYTF. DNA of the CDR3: TGTGCCAGCAGCTCGATCTTCGAGGCAAGTAACTATGGCTACACCTTC.

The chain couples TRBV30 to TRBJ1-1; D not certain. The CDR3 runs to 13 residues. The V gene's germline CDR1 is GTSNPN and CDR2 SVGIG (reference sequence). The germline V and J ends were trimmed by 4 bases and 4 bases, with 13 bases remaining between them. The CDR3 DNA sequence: TGTGCCTGGACGGGGAGTCCAACCACTGAAGCTTTCTTT. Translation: CAWTGSPTTEAFF.

CDR3 DNA sequence: TGTGCCAGTAGTACTTTGGGAAACACCATATATTTT. This encodes CASSTLGNTIYF. V usage is TRBV19 and J usage is TRBJ1-3; D is undetermined. The CDR3 is made up of 12 amino acids. Between the trimmed V and J ends, which lost 4 bases and 4 bases, there was a span of 5 bases. Germline CDR1 is LNHDA and CDR2 is SQIVND (reference sequence). The full variable domain, rest sourced from reference TRBV19 and TRBJ1-3, is DGGITQSPKYLFRKEGQNVTLSCEQNLNHDAMYWYRQDPGQGLRLIYYSQIVNDFQKGDIAEGYSVSREKKESFPLTVTSAQKNPTAFYLCASSTLGNTIYFGEGSWLTVV.

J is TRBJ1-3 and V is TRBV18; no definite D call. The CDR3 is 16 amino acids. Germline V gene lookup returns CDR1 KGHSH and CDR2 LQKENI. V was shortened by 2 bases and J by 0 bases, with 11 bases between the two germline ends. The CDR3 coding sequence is TGTGCCAGCTCACCAACCACCTCTTACTCTGGAAACACCATATATTTT. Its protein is CASSPTTSYSGNTIYF.

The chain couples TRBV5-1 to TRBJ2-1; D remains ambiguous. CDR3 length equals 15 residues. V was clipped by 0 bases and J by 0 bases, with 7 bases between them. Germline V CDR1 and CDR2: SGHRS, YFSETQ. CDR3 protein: CASSLVSSSYNEQFF. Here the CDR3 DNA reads TGCGCCAGCAGCTTGGTATCGAGCTCCTACAATGAGCAGTTCTTC.

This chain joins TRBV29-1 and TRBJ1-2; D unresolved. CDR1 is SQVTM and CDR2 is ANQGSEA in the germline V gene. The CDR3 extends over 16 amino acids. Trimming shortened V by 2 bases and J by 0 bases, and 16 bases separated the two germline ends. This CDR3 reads CSVESGSTLTNYGYTF. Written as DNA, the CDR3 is TGCAGCGTTGAAAGCGGCAGTACTTTAACTAACTATGGCTACACCTTC. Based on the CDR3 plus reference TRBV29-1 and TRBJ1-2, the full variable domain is SAVISQKPSRDICQRGTSLTIQCQVDSQVTMMFWYRQQPGQSLTLIATANQGSEATYESGFVIDKFPISRPNLTFSTLTVSNMSPEDSSIYLCSVESGSTLTNYGYTFGSGTRLTVV.

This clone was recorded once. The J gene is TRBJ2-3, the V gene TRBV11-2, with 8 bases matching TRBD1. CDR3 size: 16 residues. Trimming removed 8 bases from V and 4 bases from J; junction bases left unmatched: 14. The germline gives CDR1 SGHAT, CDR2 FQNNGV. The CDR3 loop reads CASPPRTGMYPDTQYF. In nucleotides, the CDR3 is TGTGCCAGCCCACCGAGGACAGGGATGTACCCAGATACGCAGTATTTT.

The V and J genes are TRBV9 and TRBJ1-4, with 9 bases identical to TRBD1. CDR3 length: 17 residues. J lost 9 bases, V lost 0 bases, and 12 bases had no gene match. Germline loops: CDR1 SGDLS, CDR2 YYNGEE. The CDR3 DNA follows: TGTGCCAGCAGCGTAGCTTCAGGGACAGGGAGGACTCAAAAACTGTTTTTT. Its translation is CASSVASGTGRTQKLFF.

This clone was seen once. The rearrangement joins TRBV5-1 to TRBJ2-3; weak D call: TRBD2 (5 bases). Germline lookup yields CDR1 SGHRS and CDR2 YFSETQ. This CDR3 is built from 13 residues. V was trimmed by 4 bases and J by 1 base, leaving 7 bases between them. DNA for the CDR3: TGCGCCAGCAGCCCGGAGGGCACAGATACGCAGTATTTT. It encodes CASSPEGTDTQYF. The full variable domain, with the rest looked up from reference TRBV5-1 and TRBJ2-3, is KAGVTQTPRYLIKTRGQQVTLSCSPISGHRSVSWYQQTPGQGLQFLFEYFSETQRNKGNFPGRFSGRQFSNSRSEMNVSTLELGDSALYLCASSPEGTDTQYFGPGTRLTVL.

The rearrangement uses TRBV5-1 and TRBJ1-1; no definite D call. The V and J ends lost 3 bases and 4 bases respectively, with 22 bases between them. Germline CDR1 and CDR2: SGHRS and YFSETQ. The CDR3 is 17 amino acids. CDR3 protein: CASSSKPVTPSSTEAFF. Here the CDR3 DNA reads TGCGCCAGCAGCTCTAAACCAGTGACCCCGAGTAGCACTGAAGCTTTCTTT.

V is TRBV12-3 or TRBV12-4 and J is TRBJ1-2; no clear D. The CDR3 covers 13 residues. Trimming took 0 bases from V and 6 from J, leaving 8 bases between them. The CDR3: CASSLAGRDGYTF. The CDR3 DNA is TGTGCCAGCAGTTTAGCGGGAAGGGATGGCTACACCTTC.

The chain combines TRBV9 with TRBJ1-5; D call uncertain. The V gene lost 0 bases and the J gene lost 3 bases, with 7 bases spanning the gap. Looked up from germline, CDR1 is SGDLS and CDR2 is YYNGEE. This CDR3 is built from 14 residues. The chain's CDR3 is CASSVEGNNQPQHF. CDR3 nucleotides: TGTGCCAGCAGCGTAGAGGGAAACAATCAGCCCCAGCATTTT.

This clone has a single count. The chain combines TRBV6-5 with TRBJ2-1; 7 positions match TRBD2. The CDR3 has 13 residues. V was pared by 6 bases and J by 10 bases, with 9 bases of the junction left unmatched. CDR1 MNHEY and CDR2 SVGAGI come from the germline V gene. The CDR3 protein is CASRPPGGGEQFF. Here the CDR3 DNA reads TGTGCCAGCAGACCCCCGGGGGGTGGCGAGCAGTTCTTC.

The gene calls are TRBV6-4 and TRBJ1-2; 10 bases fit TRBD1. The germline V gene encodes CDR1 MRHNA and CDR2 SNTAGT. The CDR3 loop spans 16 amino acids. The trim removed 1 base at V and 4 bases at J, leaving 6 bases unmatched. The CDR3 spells CASSDFPGQGSYGYTF. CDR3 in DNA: TGTGCCAGCAGTGACTTCCCGGGACAGGGGAGCTATGGCTACACCTTC.

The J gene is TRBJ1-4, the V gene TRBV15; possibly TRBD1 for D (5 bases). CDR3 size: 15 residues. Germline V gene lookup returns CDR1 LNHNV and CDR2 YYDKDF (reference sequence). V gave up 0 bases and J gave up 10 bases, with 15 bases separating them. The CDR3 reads CATSRDLQGGAKLFF. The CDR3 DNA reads TGTGCCACCAGCAGAGATCTGCAGGGAGGAGCAAAACTGTTTTTT.

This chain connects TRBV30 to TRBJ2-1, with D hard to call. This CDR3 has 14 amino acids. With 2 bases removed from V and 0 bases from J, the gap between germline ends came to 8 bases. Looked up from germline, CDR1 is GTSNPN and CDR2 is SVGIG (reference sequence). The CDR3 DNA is TGTGCCTGGAGTAGGTTAAGCTCCTACAATGAGCAGTTCTTC. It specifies CAWSRLSSYNEQFF.

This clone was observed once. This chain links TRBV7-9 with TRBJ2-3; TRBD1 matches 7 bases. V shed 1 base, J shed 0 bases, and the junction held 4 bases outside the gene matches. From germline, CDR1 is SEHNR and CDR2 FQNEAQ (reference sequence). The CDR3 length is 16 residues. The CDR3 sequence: CASSLGGQISTDTQYF. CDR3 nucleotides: TGTGCCAGCAGCTTAGGGGGACAGATTAGCACAGATACGCAGTATTTT. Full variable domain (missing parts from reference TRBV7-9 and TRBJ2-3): DTGVSQNPRHKITKRGQNVTFRCDPISEHNRLYWYRQTLGQGPEFLTYFQNEAQLEKSRLLSDRFSAERPKGSFSTLEIQRTEQGDSAMYLCASSLGGQISTDTQYFGPGTRLTVL.